Listed here is a single T cell receptor (beta chain). The sample is drawn from a study of blood T cell repertoires in COVID-19. The overall study: Spain, Italy and the United States supplied samples that represented acute and convalescent COVID-19. Sources were T cells, B-cell-depleted T cells, or PBMCs; the material itself was cDNA or gDNA.

Original processing notes: For nucleated cells, counts were estimated from reference gene primer amplification. The assay was immunoSEQ multiplex PCR, and TCRdb's table has in-frame clones only and misses some. The DNA was the basis for D and trimming; V, J and clone size are from that table. The profile shows roughly 180,000 clones, approximately 88% of them singletons. The CDR3 length is 15 residues. Germline-derived CDR1 and CDR2 are GTSNPN and SVGIG (reference sequence). J was trimmed by 2 bases and V by 8 bases; bases with no gene match: 12. J is TRBJ2-5 and V is TRBV30; 9 nucleotides align to TRBD1. Sequences were obtained from peripheral blood. This receptor was obtained from a woman aged 25 to 39 with acute or convalescent COVID-19. CDR3 in amino acids: CAGNRGQIRQETQYF. For the CDR3, the DNA is TGTGCCGGAAACAGGGGGCAAATCCGACAAGAGACCCAGTACTTC.